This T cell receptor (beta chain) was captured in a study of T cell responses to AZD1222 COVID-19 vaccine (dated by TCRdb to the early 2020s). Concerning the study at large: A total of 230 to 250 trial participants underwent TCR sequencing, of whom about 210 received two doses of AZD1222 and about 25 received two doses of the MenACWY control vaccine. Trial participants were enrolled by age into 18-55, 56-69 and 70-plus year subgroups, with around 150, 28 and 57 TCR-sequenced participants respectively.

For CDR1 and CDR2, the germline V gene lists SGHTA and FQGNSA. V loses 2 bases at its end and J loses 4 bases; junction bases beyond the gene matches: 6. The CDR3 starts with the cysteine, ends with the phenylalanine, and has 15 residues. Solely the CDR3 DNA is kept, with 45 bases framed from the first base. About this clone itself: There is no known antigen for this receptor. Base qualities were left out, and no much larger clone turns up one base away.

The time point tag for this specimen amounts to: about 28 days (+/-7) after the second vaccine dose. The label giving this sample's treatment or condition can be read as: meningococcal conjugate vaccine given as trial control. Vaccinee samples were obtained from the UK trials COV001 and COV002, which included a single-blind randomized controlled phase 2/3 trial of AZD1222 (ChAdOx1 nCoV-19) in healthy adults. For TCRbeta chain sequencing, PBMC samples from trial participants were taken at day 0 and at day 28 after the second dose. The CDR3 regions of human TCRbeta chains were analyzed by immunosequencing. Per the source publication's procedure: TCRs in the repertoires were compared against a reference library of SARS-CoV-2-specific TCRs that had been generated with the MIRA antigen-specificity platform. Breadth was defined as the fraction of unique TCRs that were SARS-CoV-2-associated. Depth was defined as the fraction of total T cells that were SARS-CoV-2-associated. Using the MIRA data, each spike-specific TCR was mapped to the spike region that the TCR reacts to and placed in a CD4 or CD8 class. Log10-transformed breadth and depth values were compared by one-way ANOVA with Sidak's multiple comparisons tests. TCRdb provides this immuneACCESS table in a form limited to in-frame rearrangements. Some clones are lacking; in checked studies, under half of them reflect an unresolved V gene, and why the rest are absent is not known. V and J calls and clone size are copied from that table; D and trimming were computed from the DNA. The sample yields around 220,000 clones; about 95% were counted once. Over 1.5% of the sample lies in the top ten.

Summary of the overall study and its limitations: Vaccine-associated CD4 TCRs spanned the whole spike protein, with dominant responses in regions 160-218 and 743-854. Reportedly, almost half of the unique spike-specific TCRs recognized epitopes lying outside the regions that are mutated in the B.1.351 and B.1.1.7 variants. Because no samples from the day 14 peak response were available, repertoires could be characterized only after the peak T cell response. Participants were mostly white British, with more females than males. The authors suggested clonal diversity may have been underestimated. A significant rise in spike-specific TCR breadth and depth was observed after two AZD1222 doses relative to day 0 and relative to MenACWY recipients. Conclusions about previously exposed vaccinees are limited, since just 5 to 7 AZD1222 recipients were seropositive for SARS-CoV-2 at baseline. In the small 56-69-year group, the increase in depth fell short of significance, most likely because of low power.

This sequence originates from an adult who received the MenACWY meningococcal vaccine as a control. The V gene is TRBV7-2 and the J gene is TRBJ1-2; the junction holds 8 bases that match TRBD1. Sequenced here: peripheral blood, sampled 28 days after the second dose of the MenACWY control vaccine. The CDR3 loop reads CASSLPGQGGYGYTF. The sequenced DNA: TGTGCCAGCAGCTTACCCGGACAGGGCGGCTATGGCTACACCTTC. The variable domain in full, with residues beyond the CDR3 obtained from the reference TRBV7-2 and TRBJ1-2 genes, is GAGVSQSPSNKVTEKGKDVELRCDPISGHTALYWYRQSLGQGLEFLIYFQGNSAPDKSGLPSDRFSAERTGGSVSTLTIQRTQQEDSAVYLCASSLPGQGGYGYTFGSGTRLTVV.